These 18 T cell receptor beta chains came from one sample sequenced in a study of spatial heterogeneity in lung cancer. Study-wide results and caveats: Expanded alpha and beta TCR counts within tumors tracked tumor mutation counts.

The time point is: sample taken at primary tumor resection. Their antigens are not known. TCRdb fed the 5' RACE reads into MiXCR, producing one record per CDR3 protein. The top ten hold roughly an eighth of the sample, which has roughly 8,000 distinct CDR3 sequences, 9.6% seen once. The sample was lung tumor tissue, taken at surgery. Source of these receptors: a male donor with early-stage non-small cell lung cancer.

The CDR3 coding sequence is TGTGCCAGTAAGGGACAGGACATCAACTATGGCTACACCTTC. Translated: CASKGQDINYGYTF. This chain joins TRBV27 and TRBJ1-2; 8 nucleotides align to TRBD1. Germline loops: CDR1 MNHEY, CDR2 SMNVEV (reference sequence). The CDR3 is 14 amino acids. Trimming took 9 bases from V and 2 from J; bases not matched to a gene: 8.

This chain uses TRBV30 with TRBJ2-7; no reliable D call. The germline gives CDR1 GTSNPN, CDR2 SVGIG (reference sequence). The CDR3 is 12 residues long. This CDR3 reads CATGRNSYEQYF. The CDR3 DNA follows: TGTGCAACCGGACGAAACTCCTACGAGCAGTACTTC.

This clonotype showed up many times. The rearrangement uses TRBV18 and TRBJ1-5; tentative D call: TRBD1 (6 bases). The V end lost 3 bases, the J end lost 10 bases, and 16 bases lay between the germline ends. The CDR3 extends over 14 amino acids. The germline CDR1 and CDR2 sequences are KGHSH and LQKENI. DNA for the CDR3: TGTGCCAGCTCACCCGGGGGCCCCGGTGAACCCCAGCATTTT. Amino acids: CASSPGGPGEPQHF.

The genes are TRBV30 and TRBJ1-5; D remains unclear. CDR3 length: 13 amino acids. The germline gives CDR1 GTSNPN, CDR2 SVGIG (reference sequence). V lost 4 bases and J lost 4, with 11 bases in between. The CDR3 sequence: CAWTDGENQPQHF. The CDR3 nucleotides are TGTGCCTGGACCGATGGGGAAAATCAGCCCCAGCATTTT.

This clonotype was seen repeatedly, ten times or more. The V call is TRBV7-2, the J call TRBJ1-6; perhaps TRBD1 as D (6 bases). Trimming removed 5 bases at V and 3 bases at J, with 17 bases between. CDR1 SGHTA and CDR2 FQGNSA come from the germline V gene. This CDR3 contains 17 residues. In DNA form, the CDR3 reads TGTGCCAGCAGCCCAGCTCCGGACAGAGGCTATAATTCACCCCTCCACTTT. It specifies CASSPAPDRGYNSPLHF.

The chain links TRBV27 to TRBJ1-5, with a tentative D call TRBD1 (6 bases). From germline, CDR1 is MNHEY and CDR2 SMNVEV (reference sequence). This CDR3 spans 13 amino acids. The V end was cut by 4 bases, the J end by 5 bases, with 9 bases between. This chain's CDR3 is CASSYREDQPQHF. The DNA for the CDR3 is TGTGCCAGCAGTTACAGGGAGGATCAGCCCCAGCATTTT.

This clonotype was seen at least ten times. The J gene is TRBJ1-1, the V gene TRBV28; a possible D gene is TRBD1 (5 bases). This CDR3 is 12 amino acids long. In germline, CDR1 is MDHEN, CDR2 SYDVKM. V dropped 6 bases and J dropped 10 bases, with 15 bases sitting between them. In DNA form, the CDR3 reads TGTGCCAGCAGGGAGGGGACCCGGGGAGCTTTCTTT. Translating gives CASREGTRGAFF. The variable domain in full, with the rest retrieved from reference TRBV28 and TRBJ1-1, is DVKVTQSSRYLVKRTGEKVFLECVQDMDHENMFWYRQDPGLGLRLIYFSYDVKMKEKGDIPEGYSVSREKKERFSLILESASTNQTSMYLCASREGTRGAFFGQGTRLTVV.

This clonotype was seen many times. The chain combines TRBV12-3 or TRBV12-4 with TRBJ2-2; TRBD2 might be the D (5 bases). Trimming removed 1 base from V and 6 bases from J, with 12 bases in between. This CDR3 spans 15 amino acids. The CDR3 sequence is CASSLGVAGPGELFF. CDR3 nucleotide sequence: TGTGCCAGCAGTTTAGGCGTCGCGGGCCCCGGGGAGCTGTTTTTT.

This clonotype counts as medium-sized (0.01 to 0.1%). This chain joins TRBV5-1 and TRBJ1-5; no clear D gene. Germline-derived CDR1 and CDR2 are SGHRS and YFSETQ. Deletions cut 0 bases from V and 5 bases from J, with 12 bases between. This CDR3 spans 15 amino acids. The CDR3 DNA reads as TGCGCCAGCAGCTTGGCCGGACTCCACCATCAGCCCCAGCATTTT. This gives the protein CASSLAGLHHQPQHF.

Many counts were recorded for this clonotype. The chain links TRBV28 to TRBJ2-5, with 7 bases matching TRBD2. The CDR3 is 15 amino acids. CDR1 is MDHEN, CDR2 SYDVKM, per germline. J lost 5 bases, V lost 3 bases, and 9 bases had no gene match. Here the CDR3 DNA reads TGTGCCAGCAGTTTGGCGTCCCGACTAGCTGAGACCCAGTACTTC. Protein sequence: CASSLASRLAETQYF.

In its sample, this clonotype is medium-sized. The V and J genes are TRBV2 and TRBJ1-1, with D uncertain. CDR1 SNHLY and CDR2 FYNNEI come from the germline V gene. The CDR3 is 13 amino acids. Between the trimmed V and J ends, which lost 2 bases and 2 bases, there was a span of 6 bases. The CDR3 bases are TGTGCCAGCAGTGAAATAGAAAACACTGAAGCTTTCTTT. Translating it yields CASSEIENTEAFF.

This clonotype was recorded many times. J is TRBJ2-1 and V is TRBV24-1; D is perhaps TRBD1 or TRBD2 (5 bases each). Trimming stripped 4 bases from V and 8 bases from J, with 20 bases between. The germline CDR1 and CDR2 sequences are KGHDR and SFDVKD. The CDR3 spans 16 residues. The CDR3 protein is CATSDPIRDLPHEQFF. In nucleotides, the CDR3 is TGTGCCACCAGTGACCCTATCCGGGACCTCCCACATGAGCAGTTCTTC.

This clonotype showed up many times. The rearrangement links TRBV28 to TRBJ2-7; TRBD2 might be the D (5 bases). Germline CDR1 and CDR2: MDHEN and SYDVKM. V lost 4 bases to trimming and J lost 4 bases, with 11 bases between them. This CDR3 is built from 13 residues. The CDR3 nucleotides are TGTGCCAGCAGTTCTAGCATCTCTTACGAGCAGTACTTC. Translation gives CASSSSISYEQYF.

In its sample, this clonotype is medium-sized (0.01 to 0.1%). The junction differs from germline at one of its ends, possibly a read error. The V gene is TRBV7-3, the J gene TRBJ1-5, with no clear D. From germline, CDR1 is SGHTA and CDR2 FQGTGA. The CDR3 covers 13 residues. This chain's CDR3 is CASSVTLNQPQHF. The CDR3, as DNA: TGTGCCAGCAGCGTAACCTTAAATCAGCCCCAGCATTTT.

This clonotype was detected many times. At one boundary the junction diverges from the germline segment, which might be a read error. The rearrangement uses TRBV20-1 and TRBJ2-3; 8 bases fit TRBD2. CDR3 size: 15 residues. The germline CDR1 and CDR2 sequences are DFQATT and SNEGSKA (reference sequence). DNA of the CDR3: TGCAGTGCTGGCGGGGGGATTTACTACACAAATACGCAGTATTTT. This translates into CSAGGGIYYTNTQYF.

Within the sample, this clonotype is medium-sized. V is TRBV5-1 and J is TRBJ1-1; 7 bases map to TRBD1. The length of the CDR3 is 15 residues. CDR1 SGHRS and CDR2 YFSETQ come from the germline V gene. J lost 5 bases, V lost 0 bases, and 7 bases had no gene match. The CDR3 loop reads CASSLGDREVTEAFF. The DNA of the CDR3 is TGCGCCAGCAGCTTGGGAGACAGGGAGGTGACTGAAGCTTTCTTT.

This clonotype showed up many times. The CDR3 region has the DNA TGTGCCAGCAGCTTCCCCCCGGGACAGGGTTTTTTGGCGAACACCGGGGAGCTGTTTTTT. This gives the protein CASSFPPGQGFLANTGELFF. The V call is TRBV28, the J call TRBJ2-2, with 9 bases fitting TRBD1. V lost 6 bases, J lost 0 bases, and 17 bases stayed unmatched. The CDR3 contains 20 residues. Germline values: CDR1 MDHEN, CDR2 SYDVKM. Looking up the rest from reference TRBV28 and TRBJ2-2 gives the full variable domain: DVKVTQSSRYLVKRTGEKVFLECVQDMDHENMFWYRQDPGLGLRLIYFSYDVKMKEKGDIPEGYSVSREKKERFSLILESASTNQTSMYLCASSFPPGQGFLANTGELFFGEGSRLTVL.

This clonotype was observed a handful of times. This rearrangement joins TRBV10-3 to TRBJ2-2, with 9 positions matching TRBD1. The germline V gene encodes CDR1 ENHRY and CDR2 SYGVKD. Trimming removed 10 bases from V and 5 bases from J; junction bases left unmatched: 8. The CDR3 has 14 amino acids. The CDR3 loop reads CATRTGVMTGELFF. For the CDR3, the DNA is TGTGCCACCAGGACAGGGGTTATGACCGGGGAGCTGTTTTTT.